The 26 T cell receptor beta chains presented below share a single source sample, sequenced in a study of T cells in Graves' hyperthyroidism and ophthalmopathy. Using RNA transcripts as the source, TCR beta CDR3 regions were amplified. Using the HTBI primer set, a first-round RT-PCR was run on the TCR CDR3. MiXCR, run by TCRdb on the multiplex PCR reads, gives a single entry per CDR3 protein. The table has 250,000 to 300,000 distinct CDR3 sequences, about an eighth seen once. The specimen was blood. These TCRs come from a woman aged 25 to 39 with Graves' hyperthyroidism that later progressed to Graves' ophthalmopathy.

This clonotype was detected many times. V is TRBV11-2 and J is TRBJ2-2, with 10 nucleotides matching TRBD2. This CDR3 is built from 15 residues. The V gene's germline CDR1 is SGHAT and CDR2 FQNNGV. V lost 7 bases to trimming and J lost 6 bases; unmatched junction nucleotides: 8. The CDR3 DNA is TGTGCCAGCACCGGACTAGCGGAAATCCCCGGGGAGCTGTTTTTT. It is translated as CASTGLAEIPGELFF.

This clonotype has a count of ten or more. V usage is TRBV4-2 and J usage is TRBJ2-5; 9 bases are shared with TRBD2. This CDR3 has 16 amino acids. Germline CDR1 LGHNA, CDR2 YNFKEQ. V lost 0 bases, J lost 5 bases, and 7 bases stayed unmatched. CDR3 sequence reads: CASSQDRGRAGETQYF. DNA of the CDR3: TGTGCCAGCAGCCAAGATCGCGGGAGGGCCGGGGAGACCCAGTACTTC.

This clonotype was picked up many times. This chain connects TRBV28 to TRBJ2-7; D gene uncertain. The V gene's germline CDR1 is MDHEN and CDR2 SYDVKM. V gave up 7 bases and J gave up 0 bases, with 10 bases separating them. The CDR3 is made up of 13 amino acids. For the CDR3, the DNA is TGTGCCAGCAAGGGATCAGCCTCCTACGAGCAGTACTTC. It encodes CASKGSASYEQYF.

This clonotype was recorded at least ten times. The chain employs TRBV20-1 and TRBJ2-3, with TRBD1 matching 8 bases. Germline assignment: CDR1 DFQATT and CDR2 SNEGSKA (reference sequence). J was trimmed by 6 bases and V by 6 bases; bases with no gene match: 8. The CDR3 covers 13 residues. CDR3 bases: TGCAGTGCCAACACAGGGGGTTGGGATACGCAGTATTTT. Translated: CSANTGGWDTQYF.

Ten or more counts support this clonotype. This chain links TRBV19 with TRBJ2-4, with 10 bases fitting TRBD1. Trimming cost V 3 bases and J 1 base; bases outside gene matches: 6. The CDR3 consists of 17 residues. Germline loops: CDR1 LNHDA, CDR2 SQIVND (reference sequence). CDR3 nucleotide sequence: TGTGCCAGTAGTATCACCGGGACAGGGGTGGCCAAAAACATTCAGTACTTC. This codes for CASSITGTGVAKNIQYF.

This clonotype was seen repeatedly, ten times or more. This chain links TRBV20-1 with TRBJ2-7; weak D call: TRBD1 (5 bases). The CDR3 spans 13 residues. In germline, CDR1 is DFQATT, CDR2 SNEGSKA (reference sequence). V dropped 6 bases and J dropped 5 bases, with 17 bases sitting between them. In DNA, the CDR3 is TGCAGTGCCCTGGGGCTTCCTGGGGACGAGCAGTACTTC. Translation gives CSALGLPGDEQYF.

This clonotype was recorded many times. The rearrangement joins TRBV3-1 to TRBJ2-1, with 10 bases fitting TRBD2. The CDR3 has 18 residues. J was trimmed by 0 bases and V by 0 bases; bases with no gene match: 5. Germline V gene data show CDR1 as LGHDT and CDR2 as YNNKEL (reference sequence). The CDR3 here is CASSQEVLAGVSYNEQFF. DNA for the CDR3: TGTGCCAGCAGCCAAGAAGTGCTAGCGGGAGTCTCCTACAATGAGCAGTTCTTC.

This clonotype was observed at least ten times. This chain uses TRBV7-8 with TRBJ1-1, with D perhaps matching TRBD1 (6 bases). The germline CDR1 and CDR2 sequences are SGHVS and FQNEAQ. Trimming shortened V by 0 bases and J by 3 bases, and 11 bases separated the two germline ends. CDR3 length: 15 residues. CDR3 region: CASSLAWGGDTEAFF. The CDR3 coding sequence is TGTGCCAGCAGCTTAGCATGGGGGGGCGACACTGAAGCTTTCTTT.

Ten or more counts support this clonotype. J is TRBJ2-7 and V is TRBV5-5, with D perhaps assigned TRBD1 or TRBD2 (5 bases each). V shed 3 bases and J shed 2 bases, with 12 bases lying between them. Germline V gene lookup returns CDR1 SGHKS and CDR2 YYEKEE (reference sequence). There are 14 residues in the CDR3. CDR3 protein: CASSSPGRTYEQYF. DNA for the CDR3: TGTGCCAGCAGCTCCCCGGGACGGACCTACGAGCAGTACTTC.

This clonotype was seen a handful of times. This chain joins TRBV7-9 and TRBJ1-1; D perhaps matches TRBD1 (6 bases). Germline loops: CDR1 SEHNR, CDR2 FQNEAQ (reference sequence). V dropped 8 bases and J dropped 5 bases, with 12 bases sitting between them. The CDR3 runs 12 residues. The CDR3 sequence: CASERGATEAFF. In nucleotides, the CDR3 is TGTGCCAGCGAACGGGGGGCGACTGAAGCTTTCTTT.

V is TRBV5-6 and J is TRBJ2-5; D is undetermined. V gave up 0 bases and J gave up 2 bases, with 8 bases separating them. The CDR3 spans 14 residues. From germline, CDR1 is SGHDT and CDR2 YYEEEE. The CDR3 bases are TGTGCCAGCAGCTTGGGAATGGAACAAGAGACCCAGTACTTC. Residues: CASSLGMEQETQYF.

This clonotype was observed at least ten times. CDR3 nucleotides: TGTGCCAGCAGTTCCCTCAGCGGGAGGGCCCTCGGGGAGCTGTTTTTT. Translated, it gives CASSSLSGRALGELFF. The chain employs TRBV6-1 and TRBJ2-2; 10 bases fit TRBD2. The V and J ends lost 5 bases and 7 bases, in that order; junction bases with no gene match: 10. This CDR3 contains 16 residues. Per germline, CDR1 MNHNS and CDR2 SASEGT.

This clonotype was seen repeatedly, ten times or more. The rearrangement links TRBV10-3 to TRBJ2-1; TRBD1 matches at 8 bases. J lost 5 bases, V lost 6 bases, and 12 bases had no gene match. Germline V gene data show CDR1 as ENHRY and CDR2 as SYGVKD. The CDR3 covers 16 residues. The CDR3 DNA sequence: TGTGCCATCAGCAGTGGGGCAGGGGGCGAGAACAATGAGCAGTTCTTC. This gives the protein CAISSGAGGENNEQFF.

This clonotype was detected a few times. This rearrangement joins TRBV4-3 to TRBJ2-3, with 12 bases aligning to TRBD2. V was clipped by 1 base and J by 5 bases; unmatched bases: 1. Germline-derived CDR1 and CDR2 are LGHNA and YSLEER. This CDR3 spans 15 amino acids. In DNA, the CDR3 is TGCGCCAGCAGCCAAGGGACTAGCGGGATAGATACGCAGTATTTT. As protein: CASSQGTSGIDTQYF.

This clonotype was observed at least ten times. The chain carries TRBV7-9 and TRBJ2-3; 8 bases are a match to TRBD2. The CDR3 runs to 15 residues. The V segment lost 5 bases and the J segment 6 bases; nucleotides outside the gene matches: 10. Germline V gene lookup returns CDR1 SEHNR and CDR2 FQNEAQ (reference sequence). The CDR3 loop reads CASSNHGGGSDTQYF. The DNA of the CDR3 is TGTGCCAGCAGCAATCACGGCGGGGGGTCGGATACGCAGTATTTT.

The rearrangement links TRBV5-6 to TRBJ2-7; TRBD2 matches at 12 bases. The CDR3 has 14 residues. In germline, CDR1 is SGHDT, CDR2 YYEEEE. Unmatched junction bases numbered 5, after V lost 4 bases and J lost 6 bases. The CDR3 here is CASSPLAGGLEQYF. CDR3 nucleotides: TGTGCCAGCAGCCCACTAGCGGGGGGCCTCGAGCAGTACTTC. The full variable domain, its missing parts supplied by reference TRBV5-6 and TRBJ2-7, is DAGVTQSPTHLIKTRGQQVTLRCSPKSGHDTVSWYQQALGQGPQFIFQYYEEEERQRGNFPDRFSGHQFPNYSSELNVNALLLGDSALYLCASSPLAGGLEQYFGPGTRLTVT.

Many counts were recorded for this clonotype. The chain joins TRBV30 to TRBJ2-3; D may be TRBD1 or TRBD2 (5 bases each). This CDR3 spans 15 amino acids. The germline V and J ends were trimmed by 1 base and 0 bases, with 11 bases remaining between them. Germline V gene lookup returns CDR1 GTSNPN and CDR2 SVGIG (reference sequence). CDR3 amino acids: CAWSAGTASTDTQYF. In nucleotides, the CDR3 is TGTGCCTGGAGTGCCGGGACGGCTAGCACAGATACGCAGTATTTT. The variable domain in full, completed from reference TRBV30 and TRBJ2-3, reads SQTIHQWPATLVQPVGSPLSLECTVEGTSNPNLYWYRQAAGRGLQLLFYSVGIGQISSEVPQNLSASRPQDRQFILSSKKLLLSDSGFYLCAWSAGTASTDTQYFGPGTRLTVL.

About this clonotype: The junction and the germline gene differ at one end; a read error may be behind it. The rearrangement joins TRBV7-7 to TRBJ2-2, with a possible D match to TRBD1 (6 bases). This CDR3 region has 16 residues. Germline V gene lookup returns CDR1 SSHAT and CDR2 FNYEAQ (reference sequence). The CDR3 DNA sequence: TGTGCTAGCAGCTTAACAGGGATAGGGAACACCGGGGAGCTGTTTTTT. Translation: CASSLTGIGNTGELFF.

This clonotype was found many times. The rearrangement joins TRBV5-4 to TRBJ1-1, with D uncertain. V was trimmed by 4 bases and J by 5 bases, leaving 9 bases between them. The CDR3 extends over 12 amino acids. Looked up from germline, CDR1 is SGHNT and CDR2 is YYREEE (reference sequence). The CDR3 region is CASSRSATEAFF. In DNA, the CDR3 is TGTGCCAGCAGCCGTTCAGCAACTGAAGCTTTCTTT.

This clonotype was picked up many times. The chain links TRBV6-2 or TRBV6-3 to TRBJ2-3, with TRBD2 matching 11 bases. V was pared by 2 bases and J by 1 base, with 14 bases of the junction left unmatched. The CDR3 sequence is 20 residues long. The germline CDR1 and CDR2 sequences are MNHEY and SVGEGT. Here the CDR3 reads CASSYGPGLAGGSGTDTQYF. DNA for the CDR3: TGTGCCAGCAGTTACGGCCCGGGCCTAGCGGGAGGATCGGGCACAGATACGCAGTATTTT.

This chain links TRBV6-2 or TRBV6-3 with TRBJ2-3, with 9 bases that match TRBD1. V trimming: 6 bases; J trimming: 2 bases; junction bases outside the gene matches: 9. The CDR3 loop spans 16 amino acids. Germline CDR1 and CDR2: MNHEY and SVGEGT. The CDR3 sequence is CASRDRGQGYTDTQYF. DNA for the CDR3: TGTGCCAGCAGAGACAGAGGACAGGGGTACACAGATACGCAGTATTTT.

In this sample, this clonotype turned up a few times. CDR3 bases: TGTGCCAGCAGCCAAAGGAGGTCTAGCAGCACCGGGGAGCTGTTTTTT. It specifies CASSQRRSSSTGELFF. This chain connects TRBV4-2 to TRBJ2-2; tentative D call: TRBD2 (5 bases). The V end lost 2 bases, the J end lost 4 bases, and 14 bases lay between the germline ends. The CDR3 contains 16 residues. Germline V gene sequence: CDR1 LGHNA, CDR2 YNFKEQ.

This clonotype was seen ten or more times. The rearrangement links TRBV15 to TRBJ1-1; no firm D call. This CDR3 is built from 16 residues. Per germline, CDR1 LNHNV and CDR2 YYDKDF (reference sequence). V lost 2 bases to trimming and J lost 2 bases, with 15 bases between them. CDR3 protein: CATSRPILGRNTEAFF. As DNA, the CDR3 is TGTGCCACCAGCAGACCAATCCTGGGCAGAAACACTGAAGCTTTCTTT.

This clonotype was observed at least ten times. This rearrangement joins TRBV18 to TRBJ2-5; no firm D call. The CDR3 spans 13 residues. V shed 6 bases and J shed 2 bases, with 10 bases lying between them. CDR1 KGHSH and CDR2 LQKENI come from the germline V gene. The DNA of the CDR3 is TGTGCCAGCTCGGTGGGCAGTCAAGAGACCCAGTACTTC. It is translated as CASSVGSQETQYF.

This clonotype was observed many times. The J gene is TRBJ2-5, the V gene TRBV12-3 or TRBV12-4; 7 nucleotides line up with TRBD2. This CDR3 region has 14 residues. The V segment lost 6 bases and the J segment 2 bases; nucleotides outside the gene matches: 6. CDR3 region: CASRGGSGQETQYF. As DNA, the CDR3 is TGTGCCAGCAGGGGCGGGAGTGGGCAAGAGACCCAGTACTTC.

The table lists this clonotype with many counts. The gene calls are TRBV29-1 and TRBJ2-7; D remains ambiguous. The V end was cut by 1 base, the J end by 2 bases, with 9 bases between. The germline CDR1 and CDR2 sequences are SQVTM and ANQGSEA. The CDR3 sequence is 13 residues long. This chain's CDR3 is CSVEGEGTYEQYF. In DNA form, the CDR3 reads TGCAGCGTTGAAGGCGAAGGGACCTACGAGCAGTACTTC.